Listed below are T cell receptor beta chains from one sample, sequenced in a study of T cell changes during pregnancy in multiple sclerosis. The assay was immunoSEQ multiplex PCR, and TCRdb's table has in-frame clones only and misses some. This table holds over 60,000 clones, roughly 90% found once. The sequences come from CD4+ T cells from peripheral blood mononuclear cells, collected in the third trimester of pregnancy. Receptors originate from a female donor in good health, enrolled as a control in a pregnancy study. CDR3s include the opening cysteine and the closing phenylalanine or tryptophan. A D gene is named only where the DNA matches it firmly. Size values are once, few and many counts, or a class for expanded clones, and some rows have none.

j_call v_call clone_size d_call cdr3_aa cdr3_nt
TRBJ2-5 TRBV7-8 . TRBD2 CASSLAGRGGPGTQYF TGTGCCAGCAGCTTAGCGGGGCGGGGGGGCCCTGGGACCCAGTACTTC
TRBJ1-5 TRBV30 . . CAWRGLGGPQHF TGTGCCTGGAGGGGGTTGGGGGGGCCCCAGCATTTT
TRBJ2-1 TRBV5-1 . TRBD2 CASSLAASGGAPNEQFF TGCGCCAGCAGCTTGGCGGCTAGCGGGGGGGCCCCCAATGAGCAGTTCTTC
TRBJ1-5 TRBV30 . . CAWRKRGNQPQHF TGTGCCTGGAGAAAGAGAGGGAATCAGCCCCAGCATTTT
TRBJ1-1 TRBV4-3 . . CASSQANFPSTEAFF TGCGCCAGCAGCCAAGCTAACTTCCCGAGCACTGAAGCTTTCTTT
TRBJ1-1 TRBV25-1 . TRBD1 CASKPGTGELNTEAFF TGTGCCAGCAAACCAGGGACAGGGGAGTTGAACACTGAAGCTTTCTTT
TRBJ2-1 TRBV11-1 . TRBD2 CASSLALAGGIEQFF TGTGCCAGCAGCTTAGCACTAGCGGGGGGGATTGAGCAGTTCTTC
TRBJ1-1 TRBV4-1 few . CASSQDTADSRREAFF TGCGCCAGCAGCCAAGATACGGCTGACAGCAGACGTGAAGCTTTCTTT
TRBJ2-5 TRBV5-4 . . CASSSGGGLLETQYF TGTGCCAGCAGCTCGGGGGGCGGCCTACTCGAGACCCAGTACTTC
TRBJ1-1 TRBV19 . TRBD1 CASANHRGQGAFF TGTGCCAGTGCGAACCACAGGGGGCAAGGAGCTTTCTTT
TRBJ1-6 TRBV5-1 . TRBD1 CASSPQGGDNSPLHF TGCGCCAGCAGCCCACAGGGGGGGGATAATTCACCCCTCCACTTT
TRBJ2-5 TRBV5-1 . TRBD2 CASSFFPSGGGGKETQYF TGCGCCAGCAGCTTTTTCCCTTCTGGCGGGGGGGGGAAAGAGACCCAGTACTTC
TRBJ1-1 TRBV5-1 . TRBD1 CASSLGQGRQAFF TGCGCCAGCAGCTTGGGACAGGGACGTCAAGCTTTCTTT
TRBJ2-1 TRBV18 once TRBD2 CASSPGLGEDNEQFF TGTGCCAGCTCACCGGGACTAGGGGAGGACAATGAGCAGTTCTTC
TRBJ1-1 TRBV9 . . CASSEGRGGTEAFF TGTGCCAGCTCAGAGGGGAGGGGTGGCACTGAAGCTTTCTTT
TRBJ1-2 TRBV7-2 . TRBD1 CASSPRQGNNYGYTF TGTGCCAGCAGCCCGAGACAGGGGAATAACTATGGCTACACCTTC
TRBJ2-3 TRBV7-6 once TRBD2 CASSLARGAGGLEVTQYF TGTGCCAGCAGCTTAGCGCGGGGTGCGGGGGGGCTCGAGGTTACGCAGTATTTT
TRBJ2-1 TRBV27 . TRBD2 CASRKRGGLRDEQFF TGTGCCAGCAGGAAGCGGGGGGGCCTTAGGGATGAGCAGTTCTTC
TRBJ1-3 TRBV6-1 once TRBD1 CASSGDRGVFSGNTIYF TGTGCCAGCAGTGGTGACAGGGGGGTTTTTTCTGGAAACACCATATATTTT
TRBJ2-2 TRBV5-1 . . CASSSGDRGTGELFF TGCGCCAGCAGCTCGGGGGATCGGGGAACCGGGGAGCTGTTTTTT
TRBJ1-5 TRBV2 . . CASSVNRGNQPQHF TGTGCCAGCAGTGTGAACAGAGGCAATCAGCCCCAGCATTTT
TRBJ2-6 TRBV15 . . CATSRDRSGANVLTF TGTGCCACCAGCAGAGATAGATCTGGGGCCAACGTCCTGACTTTC
TRBJ2-3 TRBV10-3 few TRBD2 CAISDLAGGSGTQYF TGTGCCATCAGCGACTTAGCGGGGGGATCAGGTACGCAGTATTTT
TRBJ2-1 TRBV30 . TRBD2 CAWSIRRDYSEQFF TGTGCCTGGAGTATCCGCCGGGACTACAGTGAGCAGTTCTTC
TRBJ2-7 TRBV6-5 . . CASSYVRGGIYEQYF TGTGCCAGCAGTTACGTAAGGGGGGGGATTTACGAGCAGTACTTC
TRBJ1-5 TRBV6-1 . . CASSDRAQPQHF TGTGCCAGCAGTGACAGGGCGCAGCCCCAGCATTTT
TRBJ2-7 TRBV11-2 once TRBD1 CASSSRTGGQSEQYF TGTGCCAGCAGCTCTAGGACAGGGGGGCAATCCGAGCAGTACTTC
TRBJ2-1 TRBV9 once TRBD2 CASSIHSGGTYNEQFF TGTGCCAGCAGCATCCATAGCGGGGGTACCTACAATGAGCAGTTCTTC
TRBJ2-7 TRBV2 . TRBD1 CASSDRTGDLYEQYF TGTGCCAGCAGTGATAGGACAGGGGACCTCTACGAGCAGTACTTC
TRBJ1-6 TRBV27 . . CASSYSYNSPLHF TGTGCCAGCAGCTACTCCTATAATTCACCCCTCCACTTT
TRBJ1-3 TRBV7-9 . . CASSLPPALWPRKGNTIYF TGTGCCAGCAGCTTACCCCCAGCGCTCTGGCCCCGCAAAGGAAACACCATATATTTT
TRBJ1-2 TRBV14 . . CASSRATGSLSNYGYTF TGTGCCAGCAGCCGCGCTACAGGGTCCCTCTCAAACTATGGCTACACCTTC
TRBJ1-2 TRBV7-9 . . CASSLAGAPGYGYTF TGTGCCAGCAGCTTAGCTGGGGCGCCGGGCTATGGCTACACCTTC
TRBJ1-3 TRBV27 once . CASSLRGMSGNTIYF TGTGCCAGCAGTTTAAGGGGGATGTCTGGAAACACCATATATTTT
TRBJ1-5 TRBV7-8 . . CASSSTSGGLNQPQHF TGTGCCAGCAGCTCTACCTCCGGGGGGCTGAATCAGCCCCAGCATTTT
TRBJ1-2 TRBV20-1 . . CSTGSGYGYTF TGCAGTACAGGGTCCGGCTATGGCTACACCTTC
TRBJ2-1 TRBV7-3 . TRBD2 CASSPRVGLAGGNEQFF TGTGCCAGCAGCCCAAGGGTGGGACTAGCGGGGGGGAATGAGCAGTTCTTC
TRBJ2-2 TRBV7-7 . . CATAPPGSTGELFF TGTGCTACTGCCCCACCGGGGTCGACCGGGGAGCTGTTTTTT
TRBJ1-2 TRBV2 . TRBD1 CASSTTGEHLSYTF TGTGCCAGCAGTACGACAGGGGAACATTTGAGCTACACCTTC
TRBJ1-1 TRBV6-5 once . CASSFGTPKLYTEAFF TGTGCCAGCAGTTTTGGTACTCCTAAGTTATACACTGAAGCTTTCTTT
TRBJ2-1 TRBV7-9 . TRBD1 CASSLREDRGDEQFF TGTGCCAGCAGCTTACGAGAGGACAGGGGTGATGAGCAGTTCTTC
TRBJ2-3 TRBV4-1 . TRBD2 CASSQESAGGGTDTQYF TGCGCCAGCAGCCAAGAATCTGCGGGGGGAGGCACAGATACGCAGTATTTT
TRBJ2-2 TRBV4-3 . . CASSPTAQGNLGELFF TGCGCCAGCAGCCCTACGGCTCAGGGAAATCTCGGGGAGCTGTTTTTT
TRBJ1-6 TRBV7-2 . . CASRPRTFNSPLHF TGTGCCAGCAGACCAAGGACTTTTAATTCACCCCTCCACTTT
TRBJ2-5 TRBV4-2 . TRBD2 CASSQPGLTETQYF TGTGCCAGCAGCCAGCCGGGACTAACAGAGACCCAGTACTTC
TRBJ2-1 TRBV7-2 . . CASSPRGLVNEQFF TGTGCCAGCAGCCCACGGGGGTTAGTCAATGAGCAGTTCTTC
TRBJ1-1 TRBV7-2 . TRBD1 CASSLAHDRGLKKNTEAFF TGTGCCAGCAGCTTAGCGCACGACAGGGGGTTAAAAAAGAACACTGAAGCTTTCTTT
TRBJ2-5 TRBV5-4 . TRBD2 CASSLASTGGYQETQYF TGTGCCAGCAGCTTGGCCTCAACGGGGGGGTACCAAGAGACCCAGTACTTC
TRBJ2-7 TRBV15 . TRBD2 CATSPGGAATYEQYF TGTGCCACCAGCCCGGGGGGAGCGGCAACCTACGAGCAGTACTTC
TRBJ1-1 TRBV11-1 . . CASSVGSGGAFF TGTGCCAGCAGCGTGGGATCGGGGGGAGCTTTCTTT
TRBJ2-7 TRBV29-1 . . CSVEDDRTYEQYF TGCAGCGTTGAGGACGACAGGACCTACGAGCAGTACTTC
TRBJ2-7 TRBV25-1 . TRBD1 CASTPRDRAYEQYF TGTGCCAGCACCCCCCGGGACAGAGCCTACGAGCAGTACTTC
TRBJ2-3 TRBV2 . TRBD2 CASSYSSGGFDTQYF TGTGCCAGCAGTTACTCTAGCGGGGGATTCGATACGCAGTATTTT
TRBJ2-7 TRBV19 . . CASSIPGSWSEQYF TGTGCCAGTAGTATTCCCGGGAGCTGGTCCGAGCAGTACTTC
TRBJ2-7 TRBV5-4 . . CASSLDTYEQYF TGTGCCAGCAGCTTGGATACCTACGAGCAGTACTTC
TRBJ1-1 TRBV19 . TRBD1 CASSIEDRGLDTEAFF TGTGCCAGTAGTATTGAGGACAGGGGGCTTGACACTGAAGCTTTCTTT
TRBJ2-2 TRBV11-2 . . CASFGDVNTGELFF TGTGCCAGCTTCGGGGATGTGAACACCGGGGAGCTGTTTTTT
TRBJ1-2 TRBV30 . TRBD1 CAWLGGLGQGIGGYTF TGTGCCTGGTTGGGGGGGCTGGGACAGGGGATTGGTGGCTACACCTTC
TRBJ1-2 TRBV2 . TRBD1 CASRAGTGGPGYTF TGTGCCAGCAGGGCCGGGACAGGGGGGCCCGGCTACACCTTC